The 21 T cell receptor beta chains listed next were all sequenced from one sample in a study of blood T cell repertoires in COVID-19. The table came from immunoSEQ multiplex PCR; TCRdb's copy has only in-frame clones and leaves some out. The repertoire consists of 300,000 or so clones, with nearly 90% occurring once and the leading ten covering around 5.9%. The specimen sequenced was PBMCs or T cells enriched from blood (not recorded which). These receptors all come from a woman in her twenties or thirties who had recovered from COVID-19.

The V gene is TRBV3-1 (or the pseudogene TRBV3-2), the J gene TRBJ1-5; 9 positions agree with TRBD1. This CDR3 comprises 14 residues. Trimming took 1 base from V and 5 from J; bases not matched to a gene: 0. The germline gives CDR1 LGHDT, CDR2 YNNKEL (reference sequence). The CDR3 DNA sequence: TGTGCCAGCAGCCAAGGACAGGGGGATCAGCCCCAGCATTTT. This sequence encodes CASSQGQGDQPQHF.

The chain links TRBV6-5 to TRBJ2-5; TRBD2 might be the D (6 bases). From germline, CDR1 is MNHEY and CDR2 SVGAGI. The ends were cut back, 6 bases at V and 3 bases at J, with 11 bases in the middle. This CDR3 comprises 13 residues. DNA for the CDR3: TGTGCCAGCAGGAACCCGGGGGAAGAGACCCAGTACTTC. It yields the protein CASRNPGEETQYF.

The CDR3 here is CASTHAVSTEAFF. CDR3 in DNA: TGCGCCAGCACCCACGCTGTCAGTACTGAAGCTTTCTTT. V and J are TRBV5-1 and TRBJ1-1, with D hard to call. CDR1 SGHRS and CDR2 YFSETQ come from the germline V gene. Trimming took 6 bases from V and 5 from J, leaving 14 bases between them. There are 13 residues in the CDR3.

In this sample, this clone turned up once. V usage is TRBV6-1 and J usage is TRBJ1-5; D uncertain. Trimming shortened V by 1 base and J by 6 bases, and 10 bases separated the two germline ends. CDR1 and CDR2 from the germline V gene are MNHNS and SASEGT. The CDR3 length is 14 residues. CDR3 sequence (DNA): TGTGCCAGCAGTGAAGTCGGGGTCCCTCAGCCCCAGCATTTT. This sequence encodes CASSEVGVPQPQHF.

This chain uses TRBV6-4 with TRBJ2-3, with 8 bases fitting TRBD1. The CDR3 is 15 amino acids. Germline V gives CDR1 MRHNA, CDR2 SNTAGT. The junction had 11 bases not matched to a gene; V was cut back by 6 bases and J by 6 bases. The CDR3 region has the DNA TGTGCCAGCAGCCCTGGACAGGGCTTTTTGGATACGCAGTATTTT. Amino acids: CASSPGQGFLDTQYF.

The chain has TRBV2 and TRBJ1-4; 7 bases agree with TRBD1. Unmatched junction bases numbered 5, after V lost 6 bases and J lost 7 bases. Germline V gives CDR1 SNHLY, CDR2 FYNNEI. The CDR3 has 13 amino acids. Here the CDR3 DNA reads TGTGCCAGCAGCTTGACAGGGAGTGAAAAACTGTTTTTT. Its protein product is CASSLTGSEKLFF. Full variable domain (outside the CDR3, taken from reference TRBV2 and TRBJ1-4): EPEVTQTPSHQVTQMGQEVILRCVPISNHLYFYWYRQILGQKVEFLVSFYNNEISEKSEIFDDQFSVERPDGSNFTLKIRSTKLEDSAMYFCASSLTGSEKLFFGSGTQLSVL.

V is TRBV25-1 and J is TRBJ2-3; 7 nucleotides agree with TRBD1. This CDR3 region has 14 residues. V gave up 5 bases and J gave up 4 bases; unmatched junction bases: 6. Germline V gives CDR1 MGHDK, CDR2 SYGVNS. The CDR3 loop reads CASSSDRAADTQYF. The DNA for the CDR3 is TGTGCCAGCAGTTCTGACAGGGCCGCAGATACGCAGTATTTT. The whole variable domain, remainder taken from reference TRBV25-1 and TRBJ2-3, is EADIYQTPRYLVIGTGKKITLECSQTMGHDKMYWYQQDPGMELHLIHYSYGVNSTEKGDLSSESTVSRIRTEHFPLTLESARPSHTSQYLCASSSDRAADTQYFGPGTRLTVL.

The chain joins TRBV6-2 or TRBV6-3 to TRBJ1-1, with D possibly being TRBD1 (5 bases). Per germline, CDR1 MNHEY and CDR2 SVGEGT. The V end was cut by 6 bases, the J end by 4 bases, with 12 bases between. CDR3 size: 13 residues. Here the CDR3 reads CASSRAGLTEAFF. DNA of the CDR3: TGTGCCAGCAGCCGCGCAGGGCTCACTGAAGCTTTCTTT.

The chain employs TRBV27 and TRBJ2-1; TRBD2 matches 7 bases. The CDR3 runs to 16 residues. With 4 bases clipped from V and 3 bases from J, the junction kept 9 bases outside the gene matches. Germline assignment: CDR1 MNHEY and CDR2 SMNVEV (reference sequence). CDR3 in amino acids: CASSSTPGDYYNEQFF. The CDR3 DNA sequence: TGTGCCAGCAGTTCCACGCCCGGGGACTACTACAATGAGCAGTTCTTC.

The rearrangement links TRBV7-9 to TRBJ1-1; 9 bases map to TRBD1. The CDR3 is 19 residues long. Looked up from germline, CDR1 is SEHNR and CDR2 is FQNEAQ (reference sequence). V lost 3 bases, J lost 0 bases, and 14 bases stayed unmatched. The CDR3 is CASSFNPYGTGILNTEAFF. The CDR3 nucleotides are TGTGCCAGCAGCTTTAACCCCTACGGGACAGGGATATTGAACACTGAAGCTTTCTTT.

The chain carries TRBV29-1 and TRBJ1-2, with 7 bases identical to TRBD1. CDR1 and CDR2 (germline): SQVTM, ANQGSEA. The CDR3 spans 12 residues. DNA of the CDR3: TGCGCAGGGGGGCTGGGAAACTATGGCTACACCTTC. As protein: CAGGLGNYGYTF.

V is TRBV12-5 and J is TRBJ1-5; D gene uncertain. Trimming stripped 2 bases from V and 7 bases from J, with 15 bases between. In germline, CDR1 is LGHNT, CDR2 FRNRAP. This CDR3 is built from 15 residues. CDR3 nucleotides: TGTGCTAGTGGTTTGAGCGGAGATTTGCGACAGCCCCAGCATTTT. This translates into CASGLSGDLRQPQHF.

The genes are TRBV2 and TRBJ1-5; D perhaps matches TRBD1 (6 bases). The CDR3 sequence is 12 residues long. Germline loops: CDR1 SNHLY, CDR2 FYNNEI. The CDR3 here is CPGGRGYQPQHF. The CDR3 DNA sequence: TGTCCGGGGGGCAGGGGTTATCAGCCCCAGCATTTT. Filled out from reference TRBV2 and TRBJ1-5, the complete variable domain reads EPEVTQTPSHQVTQMGQEVILRCVPISNHLYFYWYRQILGQKVEFLVSFYNNEISEKSEIFDDQFSVERPDGSNFTLKIRSTKLEDSAMYFCPGGRGYQPQHFGDGTRLSIL.

The chain recombines TRBV27 with TRBJ1-6; maybe TRBD1 (5 bases). Germline lookup yields CDR1 MNHEY and CDR2 SMNVEV (reference sequence). The CDR3 loop spans 15 amino acids. Trimming pared 5 bases from V and 8 bases from J, leaving 16 bases between. CDR3: CASSQLGGAYSPLHF. The CDR3 nucleotides read TGTGCCAGCAGTCAGCTAGGCGGGGCTTATTCACCCCTCCACTTT.

This clone was found once. V and J are TRBV7-2 and TRBJ1-1, with D hard to call. Germline V gene lookup returns CDR1 SGHTA and CDR2 FQGNSA. V lost 1 base and J lost 1, with 7 bases in between. The CDR3 is 14 amino acids. Here the CDR3 DNA reads TGTGCCAGCAGCTTAGACGGGTGGAACACTGAAGCTTTCTTT. It is translated as CASSLDGWNTEAFF.

The V gene is TRBV5-4, the J gene TRBJ1-6; 9 positions match TRBD1. Germline V gene lookup returns CDR1 SGHNT and CDR2 YYREEE (reference sequence). The length of the CDR3 is 13 residues. V gave up 4 bases and J gave up 10 bases; unmatched junction bases: 3. The chain's CDR3 is CASSPDRGSPLHF. The CDR3 bases are TGTGCCAGCAGCCCGGACAGGGGCTCACCCCTCCACTTT. Drawing the rest from reference TRBV5-4 and TRBJ1-6, the complete variable domain is ETGVTQSPTHLIKTRGQQVTLRCSSQSGHNTVSWYQQALGQGPQFIFQYYREEENGRGNFPPRFSGLQFPNYSSELNVNALELDDSALYLCASSPDRGSPLHFGNGTRLTVT.

The chain combines TRBV6-5 with TRBJ2-3, with D possibly matching TRBD1 (5 bases). V gave up 6 bases and J gave up 1 base, with 8 bases separating them. CDR1 and CDR2 from the germline V gene are MNHEY and SVGAGI. The CDR3 spans 13 residues. DNA for the CDR3: TGTGCCAGCAGGGCGACAGGCACAGATACGCAGTATTTT. As protein: CASRATGTDTQYF.

V gene TRBV5-1 combines with J gene TRBJ1-3; TRBD1 matches at 9 bases. This CDR3 comprises 15 residues. The germline gives CDR1 SGHRS, CDR2 YFSETQ. The V and J ends lost 4 bases and 2 bases, in that order; junction bases with no gene match: 4. The CDR3 DNA reads TGCGCCAGCAGCGGGGGGACAGGGACTGGAAACACCATATATTTT. It yields the protein CASSGGTGTGNTIYF.

This clone was seen once. The J gene is TRBJ1-2, the V gene TRBV6-5, with 9 bases that match TRBD1. The trim removed 6 bases at V and 4 bases at J, leaving 9 bases unmatched. Germline CDR1 MNHEY, CDR2 SVGAGI. CDR3 length: 15 residues. CDR3 loop: CASREPGQGGYGYTF. The CDR3 region has the DNA TGTGCCAGCAGAGAGCCGGGACAGGGAGGCTATGGCTACACCTTC.

About this clone itself: Relative to the germline gene, one junction end is altered; a read error may explain this. This chain connects TRBV19 to TRBJ1-1; D is undetermined. The CDR3 spans 16 residues. Germline V lookup: CDR1 LNHDA, CDR2 SQIVND (reference sequence). Here the CDR3 DNA reads TGTGCCAGTAGTACCCGACTAGGAGGTTTGAAGACTGAAGCTTTCTTT. This translates into CASSTRLGGLKTEAFF.

The J gene is TRBJ2-5, the V gene TRBV30, with a possible D match to TRBD1 (6 bases). CDR1 is GTSNPN and CDR2 is SVGIG in the germline V gene (reference sequence). This CDR3 contains 13 residues. V dropped 5 bases and J dropped 2 bases, with 12 bases sitting between them. DNA of the CDR3: TGTGCCTGGGCCGGACAGCCTCAAGAGACCCAGTACTTC. This gives the protein CAWAGQPQETQYF.